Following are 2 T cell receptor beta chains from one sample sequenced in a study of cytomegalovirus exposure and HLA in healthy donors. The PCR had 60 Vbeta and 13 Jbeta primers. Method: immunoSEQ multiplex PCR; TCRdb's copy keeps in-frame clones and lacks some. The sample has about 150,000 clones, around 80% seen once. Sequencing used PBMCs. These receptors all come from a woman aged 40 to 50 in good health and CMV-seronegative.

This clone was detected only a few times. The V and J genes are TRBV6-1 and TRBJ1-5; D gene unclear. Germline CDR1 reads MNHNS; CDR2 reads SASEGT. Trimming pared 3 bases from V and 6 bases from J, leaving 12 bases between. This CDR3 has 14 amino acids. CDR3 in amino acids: CASSDGGMGQPQHF. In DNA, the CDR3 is TGTGCCAGCAGTGACGGAGGGATGGGTCAGCCCCAGCATTTT.

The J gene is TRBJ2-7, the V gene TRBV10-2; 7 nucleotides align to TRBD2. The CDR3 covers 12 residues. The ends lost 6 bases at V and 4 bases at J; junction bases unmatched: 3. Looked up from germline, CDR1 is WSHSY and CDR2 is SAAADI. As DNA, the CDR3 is TGCGCCAGCAGCGGGACTACATACGAGCAGTACTTC. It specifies CASSGTTYEQYF.